Shown below are 7 T cell receptor beta chains from a single sample sequenced in a study of T-cell memory formation after mild COVID-19. TCRdb ran MiXCR on the 5' RACE reads and lists one entry per CDR3 protein. The data contain 13,000 or so distinct CDR3 sequences, around 11% of them seen just once; the ten biggest clones take up around half. The sample consisted of PBMCs or a T cell subset sorted from them (not recorded which). Receptors were obtained from an adult woman who had mild COVID-19 (a few samples of this study predate the infection). Cell type and time point are not known.

This clonotype was counted ten times or more. The junction does not match germline at one end; this may be a read error. The chain carries TRBV3-1 and TRBJ2-1; TRBD2 matches at 8 bases. CDR3 length: 15 residues. CDR1 and CDR2 (germline): LGHDT, YNNKEL (reference sequence). CDR3: CASSQAGTSLISWIF. CDR3 DNA sequence: TGTGCCAGCAGCCAGGCCGGGACTAGTCTAATTTCATGGATCTTC.

The chain links TRBV7-8 to TRBJ2-2; no clear D. The germline CDR1 and CDR2 sequences are SGHVS and FQNEAQ. This CDR3 comprises 14 residues. V was trimmed by 5 bases and J by 0 bases, leaving 7 bases between them. CDR3 sequence reads: CASSAVANTGELFF. In DNA, the CDR3 is TGTGCCAGCAGCGCAGTCGCGAACACCGGGGAGCTGTTTTTT.

V and J are TRBV7-6 and TRBJ2-1; 7 bases match TRBD1. The V gene's germline CDR1 is SGHVS and CDR2 FNYEAQ. The CDR3 length is 14 residues. V trimming: 2 bases; J trimming: 10 bases; junction bases outside the gene matches: 8. CDR3 sequence (DNA): TGTGCCAGCAGCTTAACCCGCGGACAGGTCGAGCAGTTCTTC. Protein: CASSLTRGQVEQFF. Variable domain in full (rest from reference TRBV7-6 and TRBJ2-1): GAGVSQSPRYKVTKRGQDVALRCDPISGHVSLYWYRQALGQGPEFLTYFNYEAQQDKSGLPNDRFSAERPEGSISTLTIQRTEQRDSAMYRCASSLTRGQVEQFFGPGTRLTVL.

The table lists this clonotype with many counts. The CDR3 coding sequence is TGTGCCAGCAGCCAAGATAAGGGGAACAGGGGCTACGAGCAGTACTTC. Encoded protein: CASSQDKGNRGYEQYF. The chain has TRBV4-2 and TRBJ2-7, with TRBD1 matching over 7 bases. The CDR3 spans 16 residues. Germline loops: CDR1 LGHNA, CDR2 YNFKEQ. The trim removed 0 bases at V and 3 bases at J, leaving 8 bases unmatched.

This clonotype showed up many times. The rearrangement uses TRBV6-5 and TRBJ2-1; 10 bases line up with TRBD2. The CDR3 sequence is 16 residues long. With V trimmed by 0 bases and J by 4 bases, 3 bases remained unmatched. CDR1 and CDR2 from the germline V gene are MNHEY and SVGAGI. The CDR3 protein is CASSYSLAGVYNEQFF. The DNA for the CDR3 is TGTGCCAGCAGTTACTCCCTAGCGGGGGTTTACAATGAGCAGTTCTTC.

This clonotype has at least ten counts. The chain has TRBV25-1 and TRBJ1-1; 12 positions match TRBD1. Germline CDR1 reads MGHDK; CDR2 reads SYGVNS. The CDR3 runs to 14 residues. With 6 bases clipped from V and 6 bases from J, the junction kept 5 bases outside the gene matches. The CDR3 coding sequence is TGTGCCAGCAGGGGGGGACAGGGGGCTGCTGAAGCTTTCTTT. It codes for CASRGGQGAAEAFF.

This clonotype has ten or more counts. V is TRBV3-2 and J is TRBJ1-5; the tabulated D call, TRBD1, remains unverified against the DNA. TRBV3-2 is assigned pseudogene status. This CDR3 spans 17 amino acids. The CDR3 bases are TGTGCCAGCAGCCAAGAGCCCCAGGGGGCCCGAAATCAGCCCCAGCATTTT. Translation: CASSQEPQGARNQPQHF.